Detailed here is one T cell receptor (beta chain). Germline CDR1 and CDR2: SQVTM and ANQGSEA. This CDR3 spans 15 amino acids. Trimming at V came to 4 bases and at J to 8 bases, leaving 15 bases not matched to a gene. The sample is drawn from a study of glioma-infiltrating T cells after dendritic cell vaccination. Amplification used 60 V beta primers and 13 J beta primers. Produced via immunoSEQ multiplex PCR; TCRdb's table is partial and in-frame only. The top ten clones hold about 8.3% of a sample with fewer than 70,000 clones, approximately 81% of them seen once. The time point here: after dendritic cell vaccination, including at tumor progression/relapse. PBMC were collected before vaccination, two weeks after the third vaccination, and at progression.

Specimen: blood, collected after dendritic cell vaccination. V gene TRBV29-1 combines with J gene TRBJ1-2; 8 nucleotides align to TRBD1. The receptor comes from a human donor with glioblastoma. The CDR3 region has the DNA TGCAGCGTTGTAACTCCAGGGGGCGCATTGGGAGGCTACACCTTC. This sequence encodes CSVVTPGGALGGYTF.